This T cell receptor (beta chain) was recorded in a study of beta chain features in type 1 diabetes. General study points: cDNA-based sequencing might over-represent cells highly expressing TCR.

Germline CDR1 LGHNA, CDR2 YSLEER. The CDR3 sequence is 15 residues long. The trim removed 0 bases at V and 4 bases at J, leaving 3 bases unmatched. The sequenced template was cDNA made from the entire isolated RNA. TCRdb keeps only in-frame clones here, not all; method: immunoSEQ multiplex PCR. Among some 250,000 clones listed, about 30% were seen once. A remark on this clone: Its specificity is not known.

V usage is TRBV4-3 and J usage is TRBJ2-1, with 7 bases matching TRBD1. The sequence was collected from a man under 40 in good health. Sequences were obtained from central memory CD4+ T cells from blood. DNA for the CDR3: TGCGCCAGCAGCCAAGATATCAGGGGGTACAATGAGCAGTTCTTC. Amino acids: CASSQDIRGYNEQFF.